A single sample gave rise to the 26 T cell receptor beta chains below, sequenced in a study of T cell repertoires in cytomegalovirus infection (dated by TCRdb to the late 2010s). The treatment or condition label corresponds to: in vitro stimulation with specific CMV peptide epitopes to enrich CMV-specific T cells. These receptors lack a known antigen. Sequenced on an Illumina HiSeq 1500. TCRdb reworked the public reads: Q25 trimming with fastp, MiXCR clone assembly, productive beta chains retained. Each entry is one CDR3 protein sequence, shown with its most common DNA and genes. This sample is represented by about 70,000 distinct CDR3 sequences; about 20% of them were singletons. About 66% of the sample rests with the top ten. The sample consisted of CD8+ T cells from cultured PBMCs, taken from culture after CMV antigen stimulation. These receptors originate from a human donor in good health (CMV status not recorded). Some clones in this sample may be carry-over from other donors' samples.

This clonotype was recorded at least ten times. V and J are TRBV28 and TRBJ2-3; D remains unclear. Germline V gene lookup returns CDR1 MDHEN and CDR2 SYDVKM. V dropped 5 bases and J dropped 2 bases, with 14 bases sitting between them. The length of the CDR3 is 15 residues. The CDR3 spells CASSATSVLTDTQYF. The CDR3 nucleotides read TGTGCCAGCAGTGCCACGTCCGTACTCACAGATACGCAGTATTTT.

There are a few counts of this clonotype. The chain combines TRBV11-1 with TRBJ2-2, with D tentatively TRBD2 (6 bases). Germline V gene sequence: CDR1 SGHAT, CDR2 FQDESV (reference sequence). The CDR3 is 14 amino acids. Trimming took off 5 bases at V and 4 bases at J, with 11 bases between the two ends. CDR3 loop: CASSPPAGTGELFF. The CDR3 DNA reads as TGTGCCAGCAGCCCCCCAGCGGGCACCGGGGAGCTGTTTTTT.

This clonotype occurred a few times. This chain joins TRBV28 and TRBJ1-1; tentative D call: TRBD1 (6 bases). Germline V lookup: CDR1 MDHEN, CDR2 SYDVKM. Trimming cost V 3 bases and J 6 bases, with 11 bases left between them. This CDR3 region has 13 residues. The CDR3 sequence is CASSFGGLSEAFF. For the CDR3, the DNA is TGTGCCAGCAGTTTCGGGGGGCTATCTGAAGCTTTCTTT.

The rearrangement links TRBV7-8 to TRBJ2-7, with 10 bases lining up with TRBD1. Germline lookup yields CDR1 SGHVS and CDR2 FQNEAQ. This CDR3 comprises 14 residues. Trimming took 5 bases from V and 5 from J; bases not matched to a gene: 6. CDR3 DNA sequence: TGTGCCAGCAGCCCCTGGACAGGGGGGAACGAGCAGTACTTC. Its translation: CASSPWTGGNEQYF. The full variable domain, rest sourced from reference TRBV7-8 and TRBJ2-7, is GAGVSQSPRYKVAKRGQDVALRCDPISGHVSLFWYQQALGQGPEFLTYFQNEAQLDKSGLPSDRFFAERPEGSVSTLKIQRTQQEDSAVYLCASSPWTGGNEQYFGPGTRLTVT.

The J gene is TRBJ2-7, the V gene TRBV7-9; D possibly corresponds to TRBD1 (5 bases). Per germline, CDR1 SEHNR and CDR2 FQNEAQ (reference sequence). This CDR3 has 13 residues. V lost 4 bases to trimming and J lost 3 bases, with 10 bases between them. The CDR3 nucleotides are TGTGCCAGCAGCTCCTACACAGGCTACGAGCAGTACTTC. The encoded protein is CASSSYTGYEQYF.

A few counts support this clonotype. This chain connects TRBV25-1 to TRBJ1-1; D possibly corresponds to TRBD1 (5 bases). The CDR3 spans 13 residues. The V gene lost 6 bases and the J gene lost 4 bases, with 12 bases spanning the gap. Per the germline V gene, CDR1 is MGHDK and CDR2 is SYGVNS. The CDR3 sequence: CASSRGGFTEAFF. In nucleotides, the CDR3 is TGTGCCAGCAGCCGGGGCGGCTTCACTGAAGCTTTCTTT.

The CDR3 spells CASSLGQQNTEAFF. CDR3 DNA sequence: TGCGCCAGCAGCTTGGGACAGCAGAACACTGAAGCTTTCTTT. V usage is TRBV5-1 and J usage is TRBJ1-1, with D possibly matching TRBD1 (5 bases). V was shortened by 0 bases and J by 1 base, with 7 bases between the two germline ends. Germline V gives CDR1 SGHRS, CDR2 YFSETQ. The CDR3 consists of 14 residues.

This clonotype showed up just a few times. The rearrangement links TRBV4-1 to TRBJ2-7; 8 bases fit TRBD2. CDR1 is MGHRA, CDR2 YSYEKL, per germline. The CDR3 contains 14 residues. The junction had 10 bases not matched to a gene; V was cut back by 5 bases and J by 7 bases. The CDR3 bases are TGCGCCAGCAGCGATAACCCGCGGGGGGATGAGCAGTACTTC. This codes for CASSDNPRGDEQYF.

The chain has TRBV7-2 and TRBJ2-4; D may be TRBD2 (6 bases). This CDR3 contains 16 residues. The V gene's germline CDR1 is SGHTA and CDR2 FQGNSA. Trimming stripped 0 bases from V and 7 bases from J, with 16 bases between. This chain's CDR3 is CASSLASSGGENIQYF. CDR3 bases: TGTGCCAGCAGCTTAGCTTCGTCGGGCGGGGAGAACATTCAGTACTTC.

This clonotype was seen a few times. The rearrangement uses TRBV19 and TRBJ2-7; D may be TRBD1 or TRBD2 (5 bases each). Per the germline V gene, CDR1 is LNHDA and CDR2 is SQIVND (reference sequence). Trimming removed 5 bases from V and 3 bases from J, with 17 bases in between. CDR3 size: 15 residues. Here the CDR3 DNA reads TGTGCCAGTAGTGGCCGGGACCCCCCGGGCTACGAGCAGTACTTC. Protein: CASSGRDPPGYEQYF.

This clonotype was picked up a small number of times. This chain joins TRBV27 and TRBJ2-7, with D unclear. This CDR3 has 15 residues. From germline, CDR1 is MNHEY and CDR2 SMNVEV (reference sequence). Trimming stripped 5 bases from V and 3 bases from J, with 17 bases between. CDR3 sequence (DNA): TGTGCCAGCAGTGAGTCGGACGGACGGTTCTACGAGCAGTACTTC. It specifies CASSESDGRFYEQYF.

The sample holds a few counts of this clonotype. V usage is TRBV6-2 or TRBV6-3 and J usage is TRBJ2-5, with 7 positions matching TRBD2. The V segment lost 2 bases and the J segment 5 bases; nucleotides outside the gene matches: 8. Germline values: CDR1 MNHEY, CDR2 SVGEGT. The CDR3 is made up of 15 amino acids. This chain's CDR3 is CASSYPRLAEETQYF. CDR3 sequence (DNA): TGTGCCAGCAGTTACCCCAGACTAGCTGAGGAGACCCAGTACTTC.

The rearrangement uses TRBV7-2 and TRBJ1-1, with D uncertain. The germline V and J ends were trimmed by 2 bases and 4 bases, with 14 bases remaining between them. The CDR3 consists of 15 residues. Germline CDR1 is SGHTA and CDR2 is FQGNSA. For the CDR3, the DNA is TGTGCCAGCAGCTTAAATAGGGTATTGGTCACTGAAGCTTTCTTT. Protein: CASSLNRVLVTEAFF.

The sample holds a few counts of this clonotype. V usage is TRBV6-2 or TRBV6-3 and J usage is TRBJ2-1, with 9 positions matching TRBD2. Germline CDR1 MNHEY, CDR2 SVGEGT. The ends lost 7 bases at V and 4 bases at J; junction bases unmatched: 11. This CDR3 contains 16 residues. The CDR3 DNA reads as TGTGCCAGCATTAGAATAGCGGGGGCCGGATACAATGAGCAGTTCTTC. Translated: CASIRIAGAGYNEQFF.

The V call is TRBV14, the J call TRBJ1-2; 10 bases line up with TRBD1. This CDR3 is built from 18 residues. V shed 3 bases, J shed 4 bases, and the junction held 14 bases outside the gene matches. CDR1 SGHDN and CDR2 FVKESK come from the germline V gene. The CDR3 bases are TGTGCCAGCAGCCATGCTCTACCCGGGACAGGGGAGATCTATGGCTACACCTTC. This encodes CASSHALPGTGEIYGYTF.

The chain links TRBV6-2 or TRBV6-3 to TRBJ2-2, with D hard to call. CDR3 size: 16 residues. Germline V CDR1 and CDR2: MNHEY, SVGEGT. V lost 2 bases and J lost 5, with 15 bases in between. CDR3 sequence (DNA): TGTGCCAGCAGTTACGGTCCCTCTCTTCGTACCGGGGAGCTGTTTTTT. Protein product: CASSYGPSLRTGELFF.

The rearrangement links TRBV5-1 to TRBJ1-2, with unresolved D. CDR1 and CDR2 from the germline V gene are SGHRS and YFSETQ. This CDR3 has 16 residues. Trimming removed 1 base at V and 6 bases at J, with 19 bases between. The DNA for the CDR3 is TGCGCCAGCAGCTTGATCTCTCGGGCCGCCCAGGATGGCTACACCTTC. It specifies CASSLISRAAQDGYTF.

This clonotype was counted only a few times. CDR3 region: CASSQAAGGPHNEQFF. The CDR3 coding sequence is TGCGCCAGCAGCCAAGCAGCGGGGGGGCCCCACAATGAGCAGTTCTTC. The chain has TRBV4-1 and TRBJ2-1, with TRBD2 identical over 10 bases. The germline V gene has CDR1 MGHRA and CDR2 YSYEKL. The CDR3 length is 16 residues. Trimming cost V 1 base and J 5 bases; bases outside gene matches: 5.

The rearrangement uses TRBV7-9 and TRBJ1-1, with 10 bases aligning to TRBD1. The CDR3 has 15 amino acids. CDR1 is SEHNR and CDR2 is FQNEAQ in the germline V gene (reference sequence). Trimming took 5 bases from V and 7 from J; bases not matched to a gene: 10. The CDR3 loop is CASSRGTGVMGEAFF. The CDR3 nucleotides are TGTGCCAGCAGCCGCGGGACAGGGGTAATGGGTGAAGCTTTCTTT.

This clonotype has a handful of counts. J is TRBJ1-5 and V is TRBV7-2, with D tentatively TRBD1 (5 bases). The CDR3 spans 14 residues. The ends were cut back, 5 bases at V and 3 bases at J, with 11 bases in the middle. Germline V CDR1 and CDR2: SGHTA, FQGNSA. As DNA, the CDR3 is TGTGCCAGCAGCGATGGGACGGTCAATCAGCCCCAGCATTTT. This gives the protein CASSDGTVNQPQHF.

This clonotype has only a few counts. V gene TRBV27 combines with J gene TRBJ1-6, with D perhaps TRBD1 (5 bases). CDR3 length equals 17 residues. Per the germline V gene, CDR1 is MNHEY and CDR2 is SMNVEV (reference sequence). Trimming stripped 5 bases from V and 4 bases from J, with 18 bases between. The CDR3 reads CASSLDQRDWYNSPLHF. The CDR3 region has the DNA TGTGCCAGCAGTCTTGACCAACGGGACTGGTATAATTCACCCCTCCACTTT.

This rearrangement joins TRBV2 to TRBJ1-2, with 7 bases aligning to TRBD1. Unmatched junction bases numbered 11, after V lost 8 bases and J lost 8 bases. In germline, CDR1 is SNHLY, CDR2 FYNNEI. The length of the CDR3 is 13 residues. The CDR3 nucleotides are TGTGCCAGCGGAGACGGGACAGCAGAAGGCTACACCTTC. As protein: CASGDGTAEGYTF.

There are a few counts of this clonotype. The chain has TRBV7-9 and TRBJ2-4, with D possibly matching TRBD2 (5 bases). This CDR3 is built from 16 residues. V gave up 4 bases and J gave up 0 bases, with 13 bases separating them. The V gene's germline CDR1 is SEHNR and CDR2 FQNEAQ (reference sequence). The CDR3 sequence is CASSSRTGLAKNIQYF. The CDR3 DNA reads TGTGCCAGCAGCTCCCGAACGGGATTAGCCAAAAACATTCAGTACTTC.

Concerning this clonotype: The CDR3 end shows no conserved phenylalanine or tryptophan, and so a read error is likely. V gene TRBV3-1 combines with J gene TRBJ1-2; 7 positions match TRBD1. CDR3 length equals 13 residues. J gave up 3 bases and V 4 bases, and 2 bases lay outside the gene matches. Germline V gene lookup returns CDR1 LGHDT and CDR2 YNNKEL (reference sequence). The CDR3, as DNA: TGTGCCAGCAGCCGGGACAGCTACTATGGCTACACCTTG. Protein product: CASSRDSYYGYTL.

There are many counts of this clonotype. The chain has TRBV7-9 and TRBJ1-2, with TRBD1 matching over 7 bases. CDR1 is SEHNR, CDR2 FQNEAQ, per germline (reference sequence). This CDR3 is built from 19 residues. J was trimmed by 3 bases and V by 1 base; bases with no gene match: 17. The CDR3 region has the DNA TGTGCCAGCAGCTTAGACCCGTATTATCAGGACAGGAGCTACTATGGCTACACCTTC. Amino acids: CASSLDPYYQDRSYYGYTF.

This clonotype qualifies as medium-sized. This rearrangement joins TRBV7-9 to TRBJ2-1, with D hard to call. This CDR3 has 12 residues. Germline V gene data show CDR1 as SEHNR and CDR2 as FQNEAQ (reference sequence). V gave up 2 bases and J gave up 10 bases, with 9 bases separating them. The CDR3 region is CASSLNSFEQFF. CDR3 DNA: TGTGCCAGCAGCTTAAACAGTTTCGAGCAGTTCTTC.